The present T cell receptor (beta chain) was sequenced within a study of beta chain features in type 1 diabetes. The V segment lost 0 bases and the J segment 6 bases; nucleotides outside the gene matches: 5. The CDR3 loop spans 15 amino acids. Germline CDR1 reads SGHRS; CDR2 reads YFSETQ. The table lists this clone with a few counts. All of the isolated RNA was reverse transcribed, so expressed TCRB transcripts were sequenced. Profiled with immunoSEQ multiplex PCR; TCRdb holds only in-frame clones, not every one. The data contain 300,000 to 450,000 clones, roughly 21% of them seen just once; the ten biggest clones take up 0.044%.

The clonotype was recovered from a woman aged 18-29 years in good health. Sequencing was performed on naive CD4+ T cells from blood. This chain connects TRBV5-1 to TRBJ2-1; 8 bases are a match to TRBD2. The chain's CDR3 is CASSLAAGGGNEQFF. DNA for the CDR3: TGCGCCAGCAGCTTGGCGGCGGGGGGCGGCAATGAGCAGTTCTTC.